This record looks at one T cell receptor beta chain sequence and its context. Its antigen is not identified. Library construction for TCR beta used iRepertoire HTBI primers and Arm-PCR of CDR3 regions. TCRdb independently ran MiXCR on the multiplex PCR reads; one entry per CDR3 protein. In the table there are approximately 350,000 distinct CDR3 sequences, over 9.5% of which are singletons. Time point described: newly diagnosed GD, antithyroid drugs for less than 3 months. Extracted RNA from PBMCs served as the source of the TCR library. This sample was taken from a study of regulatory T cells in long-lasting Graves disease. Overall study findings and caveats: Persistent-disease Graves' patients showed less TCR diversity than new cases. Persistent patients shared 2,741 public clonotypes among themselves. Newly diagnosed patients shared fewer, at roughly 970.

The germline CDR1 and CDR2 sequences are LNHDA and SQIVND (reference sequence). There are 13 residues in the CDR3. Trimming left V 7 bases short and J 1 base short, with 10 bases between. This sample also appeared in a second study, on T cells in Graves' hyperthyroidism and ophthalmopathy. That work states: Diagnosis of hyperthyroidism was new in patients aged 18 to 65, and its duration was under 2 months.

This TCR came from a woman under 30 with Graves disease. The V gene is TRBV19, the J gene TRBJ1-1, with no clear D. The input for sequencing was peripheral blood mononuclear cells (PBMCs), taken at new diagnosis, from a patient treated with antithyroid drugs. Written as DNA, the CDR3 is TGTGCCAGTATTAGGAGGTCGAACACTGAAGCTTTCTTT. This encodes CASIRRSNTEAFF.